These T cell receptor beta chains were read from a single sample in a study of blood T cell repertoires in COVID-19. Sequencing used immunoSEQ multiplex PCR; TCRdb keeps in-frame clones, though not all of them. The sample contains 150,000 to 200,000 clones, around 90% of which appear only once. Input material: peripheral blood. The receptors come from a man aged 50 or older with acute or convalescent COVID-19. Each CDR3 is given with its conserved first and last residue. The order of the fields is clone size, J gene, D gene, V gene, CDR3 DNA, CDR3 protein. A D gene is named only where the DNA matches it firmly. For some rows the clone size is stated as once, few or many, or as a class when expanded; others skip it.

>-|TRBJ2-3|TRBD2|TRBV19
TGTGCCAGCAGAACTAGCGGGAGGAGAGATACGCAGTATTTT
CASRTSGRRDTQYF
>-|TRBJ2-3|-|TRBV11-3
TGTGCCAGCAGCTTACGCGGGCTTAGCACAGATACGCAGTATTTT
CASSLRGLSTDTQYF
>once|TRBJ1-2|TRBD1|TRBV7-2
TGTGCCAGCAGCTTAGAGACAGGGCAGGGCTACACCTTC
CASSLETGQGYTF
>-|TRBJ1-1|-|TRBV7-8
TGTGCCAGCAGCCTTGAGCCGGGACTACTGAACACTGAAGCTTTCTTT
CASSLEPGLLNTEAFF
>-|TRBJ2-2|TRBD2|TRBV5-1
TGCGCCAGCAGCCCCGGGACTAGCGGAACCGGGGAGCTGTTTTTT
CASSPGTSGTGELFF
>-|TRBJ1-5|-|TRBV5-4
TGTGCCAGCAGCTTGGGACCCCCCGGGGTGAGCAATCAGCCCCAGCATTTT
CASSLGPPGVSNQPQHF
>-|TRBJ1-2|-|TRBV28
TGTGCCAGCAGTCCGGGTGGGAGGGTGGTAGGCTACACCTTC
CASSPGGRVVGYTF
>-|TRBJ2-7|-|TRBV29-1
TGCAGCGTTGAAGGAGGGAACTCCTACGAGCAGTACTTC
CSVEGGNSYEQYF
>-|TRBJ1-5|TRBD1|TRBV29-1
TGCAGCGTCGGGACAGGGGGCCCTTATAGCAATCAGCCCCAGCATTTT
CSVGTGGPYSNQPQHF
>-|TRBJ2-4|TRBD2|TRBV5-1
TGCGCCAGCAGCTTGGGATTAGCGGGGGGGCCGGGATCTATCGCCAAAAACATTCAGTACTTC
CASSLGLAGGPGSIAKNIQYF
>-|TRBJ2-7|TRBD2|TRBV4-1
TGCGCCAGCAGCCCCATAGCGGGCTCCTACGAGCAGTACTTC
CASSPIAGSYEQYF
>-|TRBJ1-5|-|TRBV12-3/TRBV12-4
TGTGCCAGCAGTCCAGCCCCGGAGCAGCCCCAGCATTTT
CASSPAPEQPQHF
>-|TRBJ2-2|TRBD1|TRBV5-1
TGCGCCAGCAGCTCGGGACAGCCGATTACCGGGGAGCTGTTTTTT
CASSSGQPITGELFF
>-|TRBJ2-7|TRBD1|TRBV5-5
TGTGCCAGCAGCCTCAGCCCAAACAGGGGGCCCGGCTACGAGCAGTACTTC
CASSLSPNRGPGYEQYF
>-|TRBJ1-6|-|TRBV3-1/TRBV3-2
TGTGCCAGCAGCCTCCGGGACGGGACTCTTAATTCACCCCTCCACTTT
CASSLRDGTLNSPLHF
>-|TRBJ2-7|TRBD1|TRBV6-5
TGTGCCAGCAGTTACTCCTGGACAGGGGGCGGCTACGAGCAGTACTTC
CASSYSWTGGGYEQYF
>-|TRBJ2-7|TRBD1|TRBV19
TGTGCCACCCACCCCCGACAGGGGGGGGTTTACGAGCAGTACTTC
CATHPRQGGVYEQYF
>-|TRBJ2-5|TRBD2|TRBV2
TGTGCCAGCAGGATCGGGACTAACCAAGAGACCCAGTACTTC
CASRIGTNQETQYF
>-|TRBJ2-7|TRBD1|TRBV6-4
TGTGCCAGCAGTGACTCGAAAGGGACAGGGGTCCACGAGCAGTACTTC
CASSDSKGTGVHEQYF
>-|TRBJ1-3|-|TRBV7-4
TGTGCCAGCAGCTTGGGCCGCTCCTCTGGAAACACCATATATTTT
CASSLGRSSGNTIYF
>-|TRBJ1-4|-|TRBV6-6
TGTGCCAGCAGTTACAGGGGGGGAACTAATGAAAAACTGTTTTTT
CASSYRGGTNEKLFF
>-|TRBJ1-3|-|TRBV25-1
TGTGCCAGCCGACGGGAGTCTGGAAACACCATATATTTT
CASRRESGNTIYF
>-|TRBJ2-7|-|TRBV5-1
TGCGCCAGCACCCCCGACAGCGATCCCTACGAGCAGTACTTC
CASTPDSDPYEQYF